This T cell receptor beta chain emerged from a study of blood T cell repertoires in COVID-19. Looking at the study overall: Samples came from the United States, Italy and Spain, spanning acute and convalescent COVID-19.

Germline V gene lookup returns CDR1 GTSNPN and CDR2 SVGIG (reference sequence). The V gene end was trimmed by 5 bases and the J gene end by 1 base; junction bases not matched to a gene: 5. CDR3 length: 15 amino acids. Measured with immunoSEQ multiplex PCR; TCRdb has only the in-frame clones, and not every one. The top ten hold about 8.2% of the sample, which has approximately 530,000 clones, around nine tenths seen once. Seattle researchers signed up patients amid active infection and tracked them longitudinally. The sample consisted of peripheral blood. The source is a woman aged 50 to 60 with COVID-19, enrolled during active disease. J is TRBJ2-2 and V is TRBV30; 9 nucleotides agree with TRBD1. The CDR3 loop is CAWGTGNWNTGELFF. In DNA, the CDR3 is TGTGCCTGGGGGACAGGGAATTGGAACACCGGGGAGCTGTTTTTT.